The sample holds many counts of the clone carrying this T cell receptor beta chain. The CDR3 length is 14 residues. Trimming removed 2 bases from V and 0 bases from J; junction bases left unmatched: 2. CDR1 DFQATT and CDR2 SNEGSKA come from the germline V gene (reference sequence). These data are taken from a study of T cells in Graves' hyperthyroidism and ophthalmopathy. RNA transcripts yielded amplified TCR beta CDR3 regions. Using the HTBI primer set, a first-round RT-PCR was run on the TCR CDR3. TCRdb fed the multiplex PCR reads into MiXCR, producing one record per CDR3 protein. The table includes a few hundred thousand distinct CDR3 sequences, under 25% detected once.

What was sequenced was blood. The TCR originated in a man in his late teens or twenties with Graves' hyperthyroidism. The chain employs TRBV20-1 and TRBJ2-3; 7 nucleotides align to TRBD1. The DNA for the CDR3 is TGCAGTGCTAGACGGGACAGTAGCACAGATACGCAGTATTTT. This encodes CSARRDSSTDTQYF.